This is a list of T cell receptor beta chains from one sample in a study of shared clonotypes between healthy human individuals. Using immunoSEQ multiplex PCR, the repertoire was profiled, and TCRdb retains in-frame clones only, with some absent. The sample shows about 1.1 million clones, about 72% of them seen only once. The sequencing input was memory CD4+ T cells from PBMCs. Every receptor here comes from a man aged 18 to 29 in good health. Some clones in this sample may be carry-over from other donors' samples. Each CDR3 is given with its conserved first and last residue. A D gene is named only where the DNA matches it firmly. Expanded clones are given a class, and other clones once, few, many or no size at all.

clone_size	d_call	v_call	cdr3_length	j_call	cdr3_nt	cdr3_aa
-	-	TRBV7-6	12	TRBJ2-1	TGTGCCAGCAGCTCAACAGGCGATGAGCAGTTCTTC	CASSSTGDEQFF
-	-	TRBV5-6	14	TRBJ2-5	TGTGCCAGCAGCTTGGGACTAGGAGAAGAGACCCAGTACTTC	CASSLGLGEETQYF
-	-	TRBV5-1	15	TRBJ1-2	TGCGCCAGCAGCTTGGCTGGGGGGCTGGGCTATGGCTACACCTTC	CASSLAGGLGYGYTF
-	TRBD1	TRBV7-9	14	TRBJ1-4	TGTGCCAGCACCGACGACAGGGGGCTAGGAAAACTGTTTTTT	CASTDDRGLGKLFF
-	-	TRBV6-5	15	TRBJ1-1	TGTGCCAGCACCACCGGGGGCGGATCGTTGAGGGGAGCTTTCTTT	CASTTGGGSLRGAFF
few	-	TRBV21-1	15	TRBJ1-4	TGTGCCAGCCTCTTTAGCGGACCGCAGAATGAAAAACTGTTTTTT	CASLFSGPQNEKLFF
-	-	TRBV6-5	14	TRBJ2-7	TGTGCCAGCAGCAAGGTGCGGGGAAACTACGAGCAGTACTTC	CASSKVRGNYEQYF
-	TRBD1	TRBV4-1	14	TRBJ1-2	TGCGCCAGCAGCCAACCCCAGGGGGGGTTCGGCTACACCTTC	CASSQPQGGFGYTF
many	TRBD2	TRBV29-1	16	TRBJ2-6	TGCAGCGTTGAGGGGACTAGCTCGAGAGGGGCCAACGTCCTGACTTTC	CSVEGTSSRGANVLTF
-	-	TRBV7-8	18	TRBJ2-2	TGTGCCAGCACCCCCGGGGGGCCCCACAAGCCAAACACCGGGGAGCTGTTTTTT	CASTPGGPHKPNTGELFF
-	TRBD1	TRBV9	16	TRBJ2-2	TGTGCCAGCAGCTCCCGTGGGGGACAGGGGACCGGGGAGCTGTTTTTT	CASSSRGGQGTGELFF
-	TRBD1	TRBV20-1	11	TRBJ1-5	TGCAGTGCTAGCCCGGGACAGGGACAGCATTTT	CSASPGQGQHF
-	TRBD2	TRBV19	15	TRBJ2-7	TGTGCCAGTAGCCATTCGACTAGCGGGAGCTACGAGCAGTACTTC	CASSHSTSGSYEQYF
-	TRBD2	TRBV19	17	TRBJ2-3	TGTGCCAGTAGTCCCCGCGGGGGCGGGAGGCCGCCGGATACGCAGTATTTT	CASSPRGGGRPPDTQYF
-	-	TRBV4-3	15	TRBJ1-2	TGCGCCAGCAGCCAAGACTACAGGGACGACTATGGCTACACCTTC	CASSQDYRDDYGYTF
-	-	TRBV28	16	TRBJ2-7	TGTGCCAGCAGTTTATTAGGGGCAGGGAGTCTCTACGAGCAGTACTTC	CASSLLGAGSLYEQYF
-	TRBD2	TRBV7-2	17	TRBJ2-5	TGTGCCAGCAGCTTAGCCTCGACTAGCGGGGGCCAAGAGACCCAGTACTTC	CASSLASTSGGQETQYF
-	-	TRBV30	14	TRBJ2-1	TGTGCCTGGAGGGGGCTGAGCTCCTACAATGAGCAGTTCTTC	CAWRGLSSYNEQFF
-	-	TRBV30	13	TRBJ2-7	TGTGCCTGGAGTGGCCTAGGCGGCGGCGAGCAGTACTTC	CAWSGLGGGEQYF
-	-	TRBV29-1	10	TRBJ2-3	TGCAGCGTTGGTAAGGATACGCAGTATTTT	CSVGKDTQYF
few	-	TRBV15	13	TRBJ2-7	TGTGCCACCAGCAGAGATCAGGGCTACGAGCAGTACTTC	CATSRDQGYEQYF
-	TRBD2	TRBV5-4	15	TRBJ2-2	TGTGCCAGCAGCTTGGAAGGACTAGTCACCGGGGAGCTGTTTTTT	CASSLEGLVTGELFF